This TCR beta chain was obtained from a study of blood T cell repertoires in COVID-19. About the study: Whether acute or convalescent, the COVID-19 samples came from the United States, Italy and Spain. Sources were T cells, B-cell-depleted T cells, or PBMCs; the material itself was cDNA or gDNA.

Source study methods: Amplified reference gene primers provided the basis for estimating nucleated cell counts. The data were produced by immunoSEQ multiplex PCR, yet TCRdb's version contains in-frame clones alone and is incomplete. The V and J calls and clone size are taken from that table; D and trimming were inferred from the DNA. This sample yields roughly 120,000 clones, of which less than 85% are seen a single time; 0.75% to 0.9% belongs to the top ten. Germline loops: CDR1 LGHNA, CDR2 YNFKEQ. Trimming shortened V by 3 bases and J by 5 bases, and 5 bases separated the two germline ends. There are 12 residues in the CDR3. There are a few counts of this clone.

The rearrangement joins TRBV4-2 to TRBJ2-1, with D possibly TRBD2 on 5 matching bases. The TCR originated in a human donor with acute or convalescent COVID-19. The donor label of this sample is uncertain. The source material was peripheral blood. CDR3 sequence (DNA): TGTGCCAGCAGCCAGACTAACAATGAGCAGTTCTTC. Encoded protein: CASSQTNNEQFF.